The rows below give T cell receptor beta chains drawn from one sample of a study of T cells after yellow fever vaccination. TCRdb re-analysed the 5' RACE reads in MiXCR, keeping a single row per CDR3 protein. Here the sample spans about 85,000 distinct CDR3 sequences, about an eighth being singletons. This material consisted of CD8+ T cells not binding an NS4B(214-222) dextramer, sorted from PBMCs, taken approximately 22 days after the first yellow fever vaccination. All receptors come from a man aged 18 to 30 who received the YFV17D yellow fever vaccine. Both conserved end residues are part of each CDR3. The D gene is left open where the match is weak. Where a row states a size, it is once, few, many or the class of an expanded clone; other rows omit it.

NA | 15 | TRBJ1-5 | TRBV20-1 | NA | TGCAGTGCTAGAGTCCGGGACTGGAACTATCAGCCCCAGCATTTT | CSARVRDWNYQPQHF
few | 15 | TRBJ1-1 | TRBV6-1 | TRBD1 | TGTGCCAGCAGGCCGGGACAGGGGATGAACACTGAAGCTTTCTTT | CASRPGQGMNTEAFF
NA | 13 | TRBJ2-1 | TRBV6-2/TRBV6-3 | NA | TGTGCCAGCAGTACGAACAGCTACAATGAGCAGTTCTTC | CASSTNSYNEQFF
NA | 15 | TRBJ2-3 | TRBV7-9 | TRBD1 | TGTGCCAGCAGCGCCGAGGACAGGGGTGCAGATACGCAGTATTTT | CASSAEDRGADTQYF
few | 13 | TRBJ2-7 | TRBV12-3/TRBV12-4 | TRBD1 | TGTGCCAGCAGGGGGACAGGGGTCTACGAGCAGTACTTC | CASRGTGVYEQYF
NA | 19 | TRBJ2-6 | TRBV2 | TRBD1 | TGTGCCCGCAGTCCCGATGGGACAGGGGTTACCTCTGGGGCCAACGTCCTGACTTTC | CARSPDGTGVTSGANVLTF
NA | 12 | TRBJ2-5 | TRBV25-1 | TRBD1 | TGTGCCAGTAGGACAGGGATGGAGACCCAGTACTTC | CASRTGMETQYF
few | 12 | TRBJ2-1 | TRBV4-2 | NA | TGTGCCAGCAGCCAAGCAGGAAATGAGCAGTTCTTC | CASSQAGNEQFF
few | 15 | TRBJ1-2 | TRBV7-9 | NA | TGTGCCAGCAGCTTAGGGGGTGGAGGCCGGGAAGGCTACACCTTC | CASSLGGGGREGYTF
few | 15 | TRBJ1-1 | TRBV20-1 | NA | TGCAGTGCCCTAGAGACCGACAGAATGGGCACTGAAGCTTTCTTT | CSALETDRMGTEAFF
NA | 15 | TRBJ2-5 | TRBV5-1 | NA | TGCGCCAGCAGCTTGGAAGTGGGGCTCGGAGAGACCCAGTACTTC | CASSLEVGLGETQYF
NA | 16 | TRBJ2-3 | TRBV10-2 | TRBD2 | TGCGCCAGCGAGGGAACGAGCGGGGGTTCTACAGATACGCAGTATTTT | CASEGTSGGSTDTQYF
many | 15 | TRBJ2-1 | TRBV20-1 | NA | TGCAGTGCTAGAGATCGGGGGCGGTGGTACAATGAGCAGTTCTTC | CSARDRGRWYNEQFF
few | 15 | TRBJ2-5 | TRBV7-9 | TRBD1 | TGTGCCAGCAGCAGCCAGACAGGGGAGATGGAGACCCAGTACTTC | CASSSQTGEMETQYF
NA | 14 | TRBJ2-1 | TRBV4-2 | NA | TGTGCCAGCAGCCAAGATCCAACCGCCAATGAGCAGTTCTTC | CASSQDPTANEQFF
few | 17 | TRBJ2-3 | TRBV5-1 | NA | TGCGCCAGCAGCTCGACGTATACCCGACCCCGGGCAGATACGCAGTATTTT | CASSSTYTRPRADTQYF
few | 13 | TRBJ1-6 | TRBV19 | NA | TGTGCCATCGCTAGGGGCCGGAATTCACCCCTCCACTTT | CAIARGRNSPLHF
NA | 13 | TRBJ2-1 | TRBV29-1 | TRBD1 | TGCAGCGCTAGACAGGGATCCTACAATGAGCAGTTCTTC | CSARQGSYNEQFF
NA | 16 | TRBJ1-3 | TRBV7-9 | NA | TGTGCCAGCAGCTTAGGTTCCGGGCCAACTGGAAACACCATATATTTT | CASSLGSGPTGNTIYF
NA | 13 | TRBJ2-1 | TRBV11-2 | NA | TGTGCCAGCAGCCCCGGGACTCATAATGAGCAGTTCTTC | CASSPGTHNEQFF
many | 14 | TRBJ2-3 | TRBV29-1 | NA | TGCAGCGTTGAAGATCTTTGGAGCACAGATACGCAGTATTTT | CSVEDLWSTDTQYF
NA | 13 | TRBJ2-1 | TRBV7-3 | NA | TGTGCCAGCAGTCACCCGACCCAGGGTGAGCAGTTCTTC | CASSHPTQGEQFF
NA | 13 | TRBJ2-1 | TRBV7-9 | TRBD2 | TGTGCCAGCAGCTTATCTAGCGGTAATGAGCAGTTCTTC | CASSLSSGNEQFF
many | 17 | TRBJ2-3 | TRBV28 | TRBD2 | TGTGCCAGCAGTAGCGGACTAGCGGGGGGTTTCAAGGATACGCAGTATTTT | CASSSGLAGGFKDTQYF
NA | 17 | TRBJ1-2 | TRBV20-1 | NA | TGCAGTGCTAGAGATCGAAGCGCGAGGGAAGCTAACTATGGCTACACCTTC | CSARDRSAREANYGYTF
NA | 14 | TRBJ1-1 | TRBV4-1 | NA | TGCGCCAGCAGCGTGAAGACTATGAACACTGAAGCTTTCTTT | CASSVKTMNTEAFF
NA | 15 | TRBJ1-1 | TRBV6-5 | NA | TGTGCCAGCAGTTACCTGGGAGGAGGGGGCACTGAAGCTTTCTTT | CASSYLGGGGTEAFF
few | 14 | TRBJ2-3 | TRBV29-1 | NA | TGCAGCGTTGAAGAGGGGTGGAGAGGAGATACGCAGTATTTT | CSVEEGWRGDTQYF
NA | 11 | TRBJ2-7 | TRBV2 | NA | TGTGCCAGCACCGTAGGGTACGAGCAGTACTTC | CASTVGYEQYF
many | 10 | TRBJ2-3 | TRBV12-3/TRBV12-4 | NA | TGTGCCAGCGGAGGAGATACGCAGTATTTT | CASGGDTQYF
few | 14 | TRBJ2-7 | TRBV11-1 | TRBD1 | TGTGCCAGCAGCTTTGGACAGGCCACCTACGAGCAGTACTTC | CASSFGQATYEQYF
NA | 13 | TRBJ2-1 | TRBV29-1 | NA | TGCAGCGTTGATGGCCCAAGATACAATGAGCAGTTCTTC | CSVDGPRYNEQFF
few | 16 | TRBJ2-3 | TRBV11-2 | NA | TGTGCCAGCAGCTCCCCCCGGCAGGATAGCACAGATACGCAGTATTTT | CASSSPRQDSTDTQYF
NA | 16 | TRBJ2-1 | TRBV6-1 | TRBD1 | TGTGCCAGCAGTGGAGACCCGGGACAGGGGAGCGATGAGCAGTTCTTC | CASSGDPGQGSDEQFF
few | 15 | TRBJ2-5 | TRBV6-1 | TRBD2 | TGTGCCAGCAGGCCTAGCGGGGGGTGGTATGAGACCCAGTACTTC | CASRPSGGWYETQYF
NA | 13 | TRBJ1-1 | TRBV7-6 | TRBD1 | TGTGCCAGCAGCCTCACAGGGGTTTCTGAAGCTTTCTTT | CASSLTGVSEAFF
NA | 14 | TRBJ2-7 | TRBV5-4 | NA | TGTGCCAGCAGCCTGGCCGGGGGCTCCTACGAGCAGTACTTC | CASSLAGGSYEQYF
NA | 13 | TRBJ1-5 | TRBV30 | NA | TGTGCCTGGAGTGTCAGATGGAATCAGCCCCAGCATTTT | CAWSVRWNQPQHF
NA | 14 | TRBJ2-7 | TRBV20-1 | NA | TGCAGTGCTAATTCTCCCGGGACAAACTACGAGCAGTACTTC | CSANSPGTNYEQYF
NA | 15 | TRBJ2-3 | TRBV7-3 | NA | TGTGCCAGCAGCCCCCTCGGAGGGACCGCAGATACGCAGTATTTT | CASSPLGGTADTQYF
NA | 12 | TRBJ1-2 | TRBV6-6 | NA | TGTGCCAGCAGTTACATATCGGGAGGCTACACCTTC | CASSYISGGYTF
few | 15 | TRBJ2-2 | TRBV29-1 | NA | TGCAGCGTTGAAGCAGGGGACCGGAACACCGGGGAGCTGTTTTTT | CSVEAGDRNTGELFF
few | 13 | TRBJ2-7 | TRBV20-1 | NA | TGCAGTGCTAGAGGTGTCAGCTCCTACGAGCAGTACTTC | CSARGVSSYEQYF
NA | 13 | TRBJ2-7 | TRBV29-1 | NA | TGCAGCGTCCGAGGATCTGTCTCCTACGAGCAGTACTTC | CSVRGSVSYEQYF
few | 14 | TRBJ2-2 | TRBV6-5 | NA | TGTGCCAGCAGTTATTGGACAGACACCGGGGAGCTGTTTTTT | CASSYWTDTGELFF
few | 15 | TRBJ2-2 | TRBV6-2/TRBV6-3 | NA | TGTGCCAGCAGTTACTCGGACTCGAACACCGGGGAGCTGTTTTTT | CASSYSDSNTGELFF
few | 13 | TRBJ1-2 | TRBV29-1 | NA | TGCAGCGTTTGGGCCGACAGGCCCTATGGCTACACCTTC | CSVWADRPYGYTF
few | 15 | TRBJ2-1 | TRBV19 | NA | TGTGCCAGTAGTATAGCGAGGTCCCCCTACAATGAGCAGTTCTTC | CASSIARSPYNEQFF
NA | 14 | TRBJ2-2 | TRBV9 | NA | TGTGCCAGCAGCGTAGTTGGGAACACCGGGGAGCTGTTTTTT | CASSVVGNTGELFF
few | 17 | TRBJ2-1 | TRBV5-1 | TRBD2 | TGCGCCAGCAGCGGGGGTAGCGGGGGGCCCTTTGGGAATGAGCAGTTCTTC | CASSGGSGGPFGNEQFF
NA | 10 | TRBJ2-3 | TRBV20-1 | NA | TGCAGTGCTAGACGGTATACGCAGTATTTT | CSARRYTQYF
NA | 15 | TRBJ2-7 | TRBV6-5 | NA | TGTGCCAGCAGTCCGCAGCTCCCTGGCCGCTACGAGCAGTACTTC | CASSPQLPGRYEQYF